Sequencing of this TCR beta chain was carried out in a study of T cells after yellow fever vaccination. The CDR3 is 15 amino acids. V was shortened by 2 bases and J by 0 bases, with 8 bases between the two germline ends. From germline, CDR1 is MNHEY and CDR2 SMNVEV (reference sequence). There are a few counts of this clonotype. TCRdb recomputed calls from the 5' RACE reads with MiXCR, one row per CDR3 protein. The repertoire holds just over 250,000 distinct CDR3 sequences, with roughly 5% as singletons. The chain has TRBV27 and TRBJ1-3; no clear D. The receptor comes from a man younger than 30 who received the YFV17D yellow fever vaccine. Sequencing was performed on CD4+ T cells sorted from PBMCs, taken on the day of the yellow fever booster vaccination. CDR3 nucleotide sequence: TGTGCCAGCAGTTTACAGGTACACTCTGGAAACACCATATATTTT. As protein: CASSLQVHSGNTIYF.